The sequence of this TCR beta chain was determined in a study of T cell responses to AZD1222 COVID-19 vaccine. The repertoire was sequenced with immunoSEQ multiplex PCR; TCRdb's copy has only in-frame clones and lacks some. The profile shows 100,000 to 120,000 clones, 87% of them singletons. The input for sequencing was peripheral blood, taken on day 0 of AZD1222 vaccination. The source of this sequence is an adult in good health.

CDR3 nucleotides: TGTGCCAGCAGCGTTGGGACGGAACCCTACGAGCAGTACTTC. This sequence encodes CASSVGTEPYEQYF. The chain joins TRBV9 to TRBJ2-7; D may be TRBD1 or TRBD2 (5 bases each). This CDR3 contains 14 residues. Trimming stripped 2 bases from V and 2 bases from J, with 11 bases between. Germline CDR1 and CDR2: SGDLS and YYNGEE.